Listed below are T cell receptor beta chains from one sample, sequenced in a study of T-cell reconstitution after alpha-beta-depleted transplantation in children. TCRdb reanalysed the PCR reads using MiXCR and keeps one entry per CDR3 protein. The sample has roughly 590,000 distinct CDR3 sequences, 15% to 20% seen once. The sequenced sample was PBMCs from the stem cell graft donor, obtained from the stem cell graft. Receptor source: a human donor who donated a stem cell graft to a child with acute myeloid leukemia. Both conserved end residues are part of each CDR3. Each record gives: V gene, clone size, D gene, J gene, CDR3 DNA, CDR3 protein. The D gene is left open where the match is weak. Rows give clone size only sometimes, using once, few, many, or a class for an expanded clone.

>TRBV6-1|.|.|TRBJ2-6
TGTGCCAGCAGCGCTTCAGGGGTTGGGGCCAACGTCCTGACTTTC
CASSASGVGANVLTF
>TRBV5-1|.|.|TRBJ2-3
TGCGCCAGCAGCTTATCGACTGCTGCTAGCACAGATACGCAGTATTTT
CASSLSTAASTDTQYF
>TRBV11-2|few|TRBD1|TRBJ2-1
TGTGCCAGCAGCTTATCCTCCGGGACAGGGTACAATGAGCAGTTCTTC
CASSLSSGTGYNEQFF
>TRBV7-9|.|.|TRBJ1-6
TGTGCCAGCAGCTTCCAAACAGGGTTCAATTCACCCCTCCACTTT
CASSFQTGFNSPLHF
>TRBV20-1|many|TRBD1|TRBJ2-5
TGCAGTGCTAGGCCGTCGGCCGGGACAGGGGATCGAGAGACCCAGTACTTC
CSARPSAGTGDRETQYF
>TRBV20-1|many|TRBD2|TRBJ2-2
TGCAGTGCAACCACGAGGGGTCAGCGGGGGATGAACACCGGGGAGCTGTTTTTT
CSATTRGQRGMNTGELFF
>TRBV7-2|few|.|TRBJ2-7
TGTGCCAGCAGCCCTACCCCAGGACTGTCCTACGAGCAGTACTTC
CASSPTPGLSYEQYF
>TRBV20-1|many|TRBD2|TRBJ2-7
TGCAGTGCTAGACTAGCGGGGGGAGGCGAGCAGTACTTC
CSARLAGGGEQYF
>TRBV9|.|TRBD2|TRBJ2-4
TGTGCCAGCAGCCCGGGGGGGGCACACATTCAGTACTTC
CASSPGGAHIQYF
>TRBV7-2|few|.|TRBJ2-1
TGTGCCAGCAGTCCCCTCCCCGCCGGATACAATGAGCAGTTCTTC
CASSPLPAGYNEQFF